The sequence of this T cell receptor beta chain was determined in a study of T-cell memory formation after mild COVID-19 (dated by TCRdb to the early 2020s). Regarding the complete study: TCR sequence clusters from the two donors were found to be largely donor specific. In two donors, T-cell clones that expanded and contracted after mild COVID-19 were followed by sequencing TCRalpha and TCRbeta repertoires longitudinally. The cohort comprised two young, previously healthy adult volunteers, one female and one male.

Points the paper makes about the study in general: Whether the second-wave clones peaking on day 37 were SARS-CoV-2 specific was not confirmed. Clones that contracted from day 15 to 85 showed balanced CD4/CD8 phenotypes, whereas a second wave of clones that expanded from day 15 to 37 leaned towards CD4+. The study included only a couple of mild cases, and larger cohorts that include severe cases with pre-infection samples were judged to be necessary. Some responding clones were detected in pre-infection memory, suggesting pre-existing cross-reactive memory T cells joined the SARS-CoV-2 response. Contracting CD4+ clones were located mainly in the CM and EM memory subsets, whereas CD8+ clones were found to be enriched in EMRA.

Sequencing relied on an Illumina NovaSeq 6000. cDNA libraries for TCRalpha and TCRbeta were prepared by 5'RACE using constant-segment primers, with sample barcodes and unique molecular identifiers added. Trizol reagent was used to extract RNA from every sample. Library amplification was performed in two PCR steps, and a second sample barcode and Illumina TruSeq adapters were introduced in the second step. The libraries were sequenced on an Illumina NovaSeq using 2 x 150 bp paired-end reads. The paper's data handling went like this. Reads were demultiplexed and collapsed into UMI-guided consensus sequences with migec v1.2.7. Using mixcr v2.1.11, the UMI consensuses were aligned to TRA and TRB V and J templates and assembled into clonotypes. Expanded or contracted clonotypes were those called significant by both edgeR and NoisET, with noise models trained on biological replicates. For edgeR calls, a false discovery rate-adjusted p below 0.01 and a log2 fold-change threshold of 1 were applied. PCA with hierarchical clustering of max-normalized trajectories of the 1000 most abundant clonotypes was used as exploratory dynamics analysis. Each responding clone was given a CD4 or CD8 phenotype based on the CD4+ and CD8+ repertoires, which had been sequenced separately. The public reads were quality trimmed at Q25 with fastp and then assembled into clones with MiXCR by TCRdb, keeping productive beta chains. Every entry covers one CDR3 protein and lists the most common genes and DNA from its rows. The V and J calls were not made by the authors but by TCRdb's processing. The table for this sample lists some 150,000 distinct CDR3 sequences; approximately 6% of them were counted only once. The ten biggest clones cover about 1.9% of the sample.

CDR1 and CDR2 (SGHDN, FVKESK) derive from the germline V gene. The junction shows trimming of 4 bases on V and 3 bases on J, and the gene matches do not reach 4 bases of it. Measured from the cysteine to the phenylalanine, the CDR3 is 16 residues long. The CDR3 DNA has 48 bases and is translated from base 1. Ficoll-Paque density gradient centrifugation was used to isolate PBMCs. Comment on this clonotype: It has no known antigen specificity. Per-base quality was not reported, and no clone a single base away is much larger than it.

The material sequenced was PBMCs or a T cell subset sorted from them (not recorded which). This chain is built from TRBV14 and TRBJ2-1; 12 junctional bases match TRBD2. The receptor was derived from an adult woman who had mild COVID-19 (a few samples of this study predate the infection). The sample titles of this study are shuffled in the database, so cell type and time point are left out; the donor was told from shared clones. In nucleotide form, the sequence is TGTGCCAGCAGCCTTCTGACTAGCGGGAGCTACAATGAGCAGTTCTTC. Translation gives CASSLLTSGSYNEQFF.